This entry features one T cell receptor beta chain sequence. Its antigen is unknown. The data were taken from a study of T cell responses to AZD1222 COVID-19 vaccine. Sequencing was performed with immunoSEQ multiplex PCR; in TCRdb, only in-frame clones are kept and a portion is missing. Of fewer than 150,000 clones in the sample, roughly nine tenths were seen once. Study findings and constraints: AZD1222 recipients seropositive at baseline numbered only six or seven.

Unmatched junction bases numbered 7, after V lost 5 bases and J lost 4 bases. The CDR3 contains 14 residues. Germline-derived CDR1 and CDR2 are PRHDT and FYEKMQ (reference sequence). The TCR was taken from an adult in good health. Sequencing used peripheral blood, obtained on day 0 of AZD1222 vaccination. The chain employs TRBV13 and TRBJ1-1; 7 positions agree with TRBD1. For the CDR3, the DNA is TGTGCCAGCAGCAGAGGACAGGCTGTCACTGAAGCTTTCTTT. It specifies CASSRGQAVTEAFF.